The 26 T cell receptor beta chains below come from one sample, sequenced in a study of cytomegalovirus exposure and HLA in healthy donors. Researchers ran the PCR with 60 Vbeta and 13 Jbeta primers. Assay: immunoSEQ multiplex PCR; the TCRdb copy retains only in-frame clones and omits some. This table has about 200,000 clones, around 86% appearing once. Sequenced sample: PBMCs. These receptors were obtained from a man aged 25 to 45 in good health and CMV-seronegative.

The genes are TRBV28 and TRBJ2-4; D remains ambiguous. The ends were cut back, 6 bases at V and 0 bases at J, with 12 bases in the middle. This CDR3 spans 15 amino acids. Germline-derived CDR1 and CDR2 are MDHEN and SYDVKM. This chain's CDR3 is CASSQITVAKNIQYF. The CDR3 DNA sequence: TGTGCCAGCAGCCAGATTACAGTAGCCAAAAACATTCAGTACTTC.

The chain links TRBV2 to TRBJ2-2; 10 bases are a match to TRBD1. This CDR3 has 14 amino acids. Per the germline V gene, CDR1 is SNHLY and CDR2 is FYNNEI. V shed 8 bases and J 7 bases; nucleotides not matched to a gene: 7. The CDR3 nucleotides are TGTGCCAGCGGAGGACAGGGGGTTGGCGGGGAGCTGTTTTTT. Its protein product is CASGGQGVGGELFF.

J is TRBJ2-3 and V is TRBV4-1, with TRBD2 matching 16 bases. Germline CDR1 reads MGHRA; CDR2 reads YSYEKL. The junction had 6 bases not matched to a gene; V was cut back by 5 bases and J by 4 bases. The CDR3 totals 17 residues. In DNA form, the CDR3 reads TGCGCCAGCAGCTATACCGGGACTAGCGGGGGGGCAGATACGCAGTATTTT. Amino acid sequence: CASSYTGTSGGADTQYF.

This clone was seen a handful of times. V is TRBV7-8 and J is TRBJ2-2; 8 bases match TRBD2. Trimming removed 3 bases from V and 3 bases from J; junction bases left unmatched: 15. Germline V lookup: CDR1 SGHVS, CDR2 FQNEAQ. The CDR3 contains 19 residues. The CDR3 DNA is TGTGCCAGCAGCTTCACGGGACTAGACATCAACACCTACACCGGGGAGCTGTTTTTT. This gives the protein CASSFTGLDINTYTGELFF.

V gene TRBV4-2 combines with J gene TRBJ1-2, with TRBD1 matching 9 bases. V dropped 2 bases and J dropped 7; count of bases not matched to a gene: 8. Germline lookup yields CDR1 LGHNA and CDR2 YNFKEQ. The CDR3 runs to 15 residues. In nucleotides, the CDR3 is TGTGCCAGCAGCCAACAACAGGGGGCAGGAGGTGGCTACACCTTC. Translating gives CASSQQQGAGGGYTF.

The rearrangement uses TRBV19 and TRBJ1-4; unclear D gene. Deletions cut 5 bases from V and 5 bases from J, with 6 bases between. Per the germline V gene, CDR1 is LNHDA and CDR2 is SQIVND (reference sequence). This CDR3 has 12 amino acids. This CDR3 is CASSFKNEKLFF. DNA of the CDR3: TGTGCCAGTAGTTTTAAAAATGAAAAACTGTTTTTT.

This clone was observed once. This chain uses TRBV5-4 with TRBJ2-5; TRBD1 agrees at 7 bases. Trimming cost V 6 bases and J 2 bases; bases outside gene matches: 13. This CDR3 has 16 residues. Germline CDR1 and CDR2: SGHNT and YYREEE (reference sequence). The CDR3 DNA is TGTGCCAGCACGATCATAGGGACAGCCCTTCAAGAGACCCAGTACTTC. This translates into CASTIIGTALQETQYF.

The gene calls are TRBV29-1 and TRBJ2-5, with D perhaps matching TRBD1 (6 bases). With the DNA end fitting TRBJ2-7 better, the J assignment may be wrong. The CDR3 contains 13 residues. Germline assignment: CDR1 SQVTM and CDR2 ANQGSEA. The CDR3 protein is CSVGQLASYEQYF. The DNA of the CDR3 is TGCAGCGTCGGACAGTTAGCTTCCTACGAGCAGTACTTC.

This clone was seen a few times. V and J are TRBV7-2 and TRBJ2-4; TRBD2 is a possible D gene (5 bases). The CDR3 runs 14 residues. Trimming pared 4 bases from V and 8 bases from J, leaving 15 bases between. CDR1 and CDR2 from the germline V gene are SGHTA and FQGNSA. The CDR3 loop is CASSSRYSEDIQYF. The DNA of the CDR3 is TGTGCCAGCAGCTCTCGTTATAGCGAGGACATTCAGTACTTC.

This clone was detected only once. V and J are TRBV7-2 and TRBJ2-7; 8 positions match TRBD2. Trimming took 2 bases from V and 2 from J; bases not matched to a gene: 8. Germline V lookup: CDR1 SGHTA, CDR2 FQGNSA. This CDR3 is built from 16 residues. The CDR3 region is CASSLHSGGRPYEQYF. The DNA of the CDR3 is TGTGCCAGCAGCTTACATTCAGGCGGGAGGCCCTACGAGCAGTACTTC.

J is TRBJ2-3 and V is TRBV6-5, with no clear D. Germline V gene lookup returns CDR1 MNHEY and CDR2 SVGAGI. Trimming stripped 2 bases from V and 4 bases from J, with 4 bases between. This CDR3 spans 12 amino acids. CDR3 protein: CASSYGPDTQYF. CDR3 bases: TGTGCCAGCAGTTACGGGCCAGATACGCAGTATTTT.

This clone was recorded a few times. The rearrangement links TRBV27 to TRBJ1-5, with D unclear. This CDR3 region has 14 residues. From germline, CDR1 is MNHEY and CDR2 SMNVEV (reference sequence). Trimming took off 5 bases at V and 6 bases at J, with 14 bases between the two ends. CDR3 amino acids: CASSPTANPQPQHF. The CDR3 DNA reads TGTGCCAGCAGTCCAACAGCCAACCCTCAGCCCCAGCATTTT.

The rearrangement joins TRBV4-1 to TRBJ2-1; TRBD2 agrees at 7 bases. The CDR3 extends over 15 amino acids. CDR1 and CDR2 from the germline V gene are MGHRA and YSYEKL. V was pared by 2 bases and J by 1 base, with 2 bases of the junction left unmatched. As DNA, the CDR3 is TGCGCCAGCAGCCAACTAGCGGTATCCTACAATGAGCAGTTCTTC. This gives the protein CASSQLAVSYNEQFF.

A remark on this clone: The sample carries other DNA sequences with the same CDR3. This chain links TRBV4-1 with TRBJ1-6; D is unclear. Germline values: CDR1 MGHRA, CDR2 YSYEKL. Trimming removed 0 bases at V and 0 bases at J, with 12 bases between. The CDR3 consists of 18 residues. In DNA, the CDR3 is TGCGCCAGCAGCCAAGAGGAGGCCAGGAGCTCCTATAATTCACCCCTCCACTTT. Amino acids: CASSQEEARSSYNSPLHF.

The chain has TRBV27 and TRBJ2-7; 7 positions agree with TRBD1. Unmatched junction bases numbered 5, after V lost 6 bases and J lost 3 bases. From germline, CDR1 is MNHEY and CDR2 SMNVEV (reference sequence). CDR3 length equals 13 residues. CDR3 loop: CASRQGIRYEQYF. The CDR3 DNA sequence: TGTGCCAGCAGACAGGGGATACGCTACGAGCAGTACTTC.

For the CDR3, the DNA is TGTGCCAGCACCCGAGGGGGCGCGAGATATTCACCCCTCCACTTT. Translation: CASTRGGARYSPLHF. The gene calls are TRBV11-2 and TRBJ1-6; 7 bases map to TRBD1. This CDR3 spans 15 amino acids. Trimming at V came to 7 bases and at J to 8 bases, leaving 11 bases not matched to a gene. Germline-derived CDR1 and CDR2 are SGHAT and FQNNGV.

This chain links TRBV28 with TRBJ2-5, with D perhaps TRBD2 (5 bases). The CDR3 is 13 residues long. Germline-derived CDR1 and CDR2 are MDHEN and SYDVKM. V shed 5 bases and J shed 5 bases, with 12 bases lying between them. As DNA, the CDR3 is TGTGCCAGCAGTCTGACTACCCCGGAGACCCAGTACTTC. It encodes CASSLTTPETQYF.

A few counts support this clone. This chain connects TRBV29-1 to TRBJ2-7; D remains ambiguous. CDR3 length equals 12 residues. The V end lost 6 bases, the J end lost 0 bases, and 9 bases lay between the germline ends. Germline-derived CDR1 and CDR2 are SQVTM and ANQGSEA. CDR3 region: CSVVDTSYEQYF. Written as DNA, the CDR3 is TGCAGCGTCGTTGACACCTCCTACGAGCAGTACTTC.

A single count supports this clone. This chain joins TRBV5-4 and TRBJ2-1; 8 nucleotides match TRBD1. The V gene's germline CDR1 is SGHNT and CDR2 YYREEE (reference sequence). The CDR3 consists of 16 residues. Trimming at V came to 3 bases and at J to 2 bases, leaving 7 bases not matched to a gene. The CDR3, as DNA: TGTGCCAGCAGCTCCGGGACAGGAAGGGCCTACAATGAGCAGTTCTTC. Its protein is CASSSGTGRAYNEQFF.

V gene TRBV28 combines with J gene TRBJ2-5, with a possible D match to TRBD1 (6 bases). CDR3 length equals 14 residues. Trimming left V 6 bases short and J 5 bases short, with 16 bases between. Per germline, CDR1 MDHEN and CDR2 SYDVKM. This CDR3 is CASRGATNMETQYF. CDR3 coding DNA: TGTGCCAGCAGGGGGGCGACTAATATGGAGACCCAGTACTTC. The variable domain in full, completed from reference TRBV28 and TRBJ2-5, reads DVKVTQSSRYLVKRTGEKVFLECVQDMDHENMFWYRQDPGLGLRLIYFSYDVKMKEKGDIPEGYSVSREKKERFSLILESASTNQTSMYLCASRGATNMETQYFGPGTRLLVL.

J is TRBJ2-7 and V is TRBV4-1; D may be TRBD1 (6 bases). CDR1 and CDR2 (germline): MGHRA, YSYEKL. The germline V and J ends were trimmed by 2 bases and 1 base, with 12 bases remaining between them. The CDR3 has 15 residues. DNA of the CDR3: TGCGCCAGCAGCCAACTTGGGCAGGGGTCCTACGAGCAGTACTTC. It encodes CASSQLGQGSYEQYF.

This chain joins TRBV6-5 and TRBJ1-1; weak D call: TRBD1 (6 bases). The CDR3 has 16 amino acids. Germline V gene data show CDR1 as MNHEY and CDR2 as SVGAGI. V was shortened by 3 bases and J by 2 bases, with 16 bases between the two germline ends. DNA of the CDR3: TGTGCCAGCAGTTATCGGTCGGGACAAATTAACACTGAAGCTTTCTTT. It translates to CASSYRSGQINTEAFF.

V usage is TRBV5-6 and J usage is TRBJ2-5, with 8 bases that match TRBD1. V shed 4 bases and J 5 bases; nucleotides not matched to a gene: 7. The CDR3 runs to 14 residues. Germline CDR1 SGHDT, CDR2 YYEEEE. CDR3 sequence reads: CASSRWTGSETQYF. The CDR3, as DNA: TGTGCCAGCAGCCGCTGGACAGGGAGCGAGACCCAGTACTTC.

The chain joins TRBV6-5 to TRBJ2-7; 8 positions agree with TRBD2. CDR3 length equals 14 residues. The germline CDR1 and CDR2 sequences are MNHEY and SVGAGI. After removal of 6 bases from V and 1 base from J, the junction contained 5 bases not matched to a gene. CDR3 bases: TGTGCCAGCAGCTCCGGGACTAGGTCCTACGAGCAGTACTTC. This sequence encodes CASSSGTRSYEQYF.

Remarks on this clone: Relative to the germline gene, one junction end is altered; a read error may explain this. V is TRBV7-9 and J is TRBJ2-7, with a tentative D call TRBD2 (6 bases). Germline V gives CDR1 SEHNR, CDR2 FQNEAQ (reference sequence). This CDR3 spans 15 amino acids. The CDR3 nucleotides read TGTTCCAGCAGCTTAGTAGGAGGGGTCCTCTACGAGCAGTACTTC. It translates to CSSSLVGGVLYEQYF.

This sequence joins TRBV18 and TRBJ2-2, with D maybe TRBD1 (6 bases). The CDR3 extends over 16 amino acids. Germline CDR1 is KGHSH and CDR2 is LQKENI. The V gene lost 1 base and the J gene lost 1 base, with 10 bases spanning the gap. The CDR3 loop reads CASSPLSTGNTGELFF. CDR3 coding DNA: TGTGCCAGCTCACCACTTTCGACAGGGAACACCGGGGAGCTGTTTTTT.